The 3 T cell receptor beta chains below were found in one sample sequenced in a study of shared clonotypes between healthy human individuals. Using immunoSEQ multiplex PCR, the repertoire was profiled, and TCRdb retains in-frame clones only, with some absent. The data contain roughly 76,000 clones, under 65% of them singletons. The sequencing input was memory CD8+ T cells sorted from blood. Described subset: CD45RO+ cells pooled with CCR7-negative TemRA cells. The receptors derive from a man younger than 45 in good health.

The chain carries TRBV5-1 and TRBJ2-7, with D hard to call. In germline, CDR1 is SGHRS, CDR2 YFSETQ. Trimming took off 3 bases at V and 0 bases at J, with 19 bases between the two ends. This CDR3 spans 17 amino acids. CDR3 amino acids: CASSSILAQSLSYEQYF. CDR3 nucleotide sequence: TGCGCCAGCAGCTCTATTCTTGCCCAGTCTCTCTCCTACGAGCAGTACTTC.

The gene calls are TRBV2 and TRBJ1-2; maybe TRBD1 (6 bases). The CDR3 runs to 15 residues. Trimming pared 4 bases from V and 1 base from J, leaving 13 bases between. Germline V lookup: CDR1 SNHLY, CDR2 FYNNEI. This CDR3 is CASSGEDSLNYGYTF. CDR3 nucleotide sequence: TGTGCCAGCAGTGGGGAGGACAGCCTTAACTATGGCTACACCTTC.

This chain joins TRBV18 and TRBJ1-1; weak D call: TRBD1 (5 bases). This CDR3 spans 14 amino acids. Germline CDR1 and CDR2: KGHSH and LQKENI. Deletions cut 1 base from V and 5 bases from J, with 11 bases between. The chain's CDR3 is CASSPLGGTTEAFF. The CDR3 DNA follows: TGTGCCAGCTCACCACTTGGGGGAACAACTGAAGCTTTCTTT.